Here is one T cell receptor (beta chain) with its context. Antigen: not known. The data stem from a study of blood T cells in healthy people across ages. Findings of the study overall: A roughly linear age-dependent decrease characterized TCR beta diversity per million T cells.

Primed by a sample-barcoded 5' primer and a J-beta primer mix, a second PCR proceeded for 7 to 11 cycles. Using its own MiXCR run on the 5' RACE reads, TCRdb lists one record per CDR3 protein. Of over 550,000 distinct CDR3 sequences in the sample, about 30% were seen once. Specimen: blood. The receptor was isolated from a woman aged 80 or over in good health.

The CDR3 bases are TGTGCCAGTAGTCAGGGGCCTGGGGCCAACGTCCTGACTTTC. Translated: CASSQGPGANVLTF. This chain uses TRBV19 with TRBJ2-6, with D possibly matching TRBD1 (6 bases). The ends were cut back, 5 bases at V and 2 bases at J, with 7 bases in the middle. There are 14 residues in the CDR3. Germline-derived CDR1 and CDR2 are LNHDA and SQIVND (reference sequence).